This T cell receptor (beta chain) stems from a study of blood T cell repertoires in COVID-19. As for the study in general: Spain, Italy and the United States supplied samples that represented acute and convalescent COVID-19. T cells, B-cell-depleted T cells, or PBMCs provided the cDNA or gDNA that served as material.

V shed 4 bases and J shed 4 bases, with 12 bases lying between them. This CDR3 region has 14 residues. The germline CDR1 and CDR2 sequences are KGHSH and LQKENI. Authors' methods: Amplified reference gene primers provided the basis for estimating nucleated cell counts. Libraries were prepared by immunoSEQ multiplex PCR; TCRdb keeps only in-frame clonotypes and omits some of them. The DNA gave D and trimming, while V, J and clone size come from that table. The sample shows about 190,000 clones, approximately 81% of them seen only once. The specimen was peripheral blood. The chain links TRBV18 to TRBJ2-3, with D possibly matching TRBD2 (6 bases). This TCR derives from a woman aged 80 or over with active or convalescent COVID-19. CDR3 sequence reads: CASSLSSEPDTQYF. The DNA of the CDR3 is TGTGCCAGCTCACTCTCTAGCGAACCAGATACGCAGTATTTT.